This record concerns one T cell receptor beta chain sequence. The method was immunoSEQ multiplex PCR; TCRdb's version includes in-frame clones alone and lacks a portion of them. The data contain roughly 350,000 clones, 87% of them singletons. The sample originates from a study of blood T cell repertoires in COVID-19. Across the whole study: There were acute and convalescent COVID-19 samples, and they came from the United States, Italy and Spain.

The sequenced sample was peripheral blood. The sequence was obtained from a woman aged 50 to 60 with COVID-19, enrolled during active disease.

This CDR3 reads CASSQQTGSNSPLHF. In DNA, the CDR3 is TGTGCCAGCAGCCAGCAGACAGGAAGTAATTCACCCCTCCACTTT. This chain uses TRBV3-1 (or the pseudogene TRBV3-2) with TRBJ1-6; D possibly corresponds to TRBD1 (6 bases). The CDR3 loop spans 15 amino acids. Trimming took 3 bases from V and 6 from J, leaving 12 bases between them. Per the germline V gene, CDR1 is LGHDT and CDR2 is YNNKEL (reference sequence).